The 11 T cell receptor beta chains given below trace back to one sample, sequenced in a study of blood T cell repertoires in COVID-19 (dated by TCRdb to about 2020). Libraries were constructed by the immunoSEQ multiplex PCR assay. What TCRdb holds here is the immuneACCESS table cut down to in-frame rearrangements. Part of the clones is not present; checked against another copy, under half of the missing clones reflect an unresolved V gene, and the others are unexplained. The sample data list about 160,000 clones, and 80% to 90% of these were observed just once. 3% to 4% of the sample lies in the top ten. Sequencing used peripheral blood. Source of these receptors: a man in his 70s with acute or convalescent COVID-19.

The chain uses TRBV7-2 and TRBJ2-2, with 7 bases identical to TRBD2. CDR3 length equals 18 residues. The V gene end was trimmed by 1 base and the J gene end by 0 bases; junction bases not matched to a gene: 8. Germline V CDR1 and CDR2: SGHTA, FQGNSA. The CDR3 DNA sequence: TGTGCCAGCAGCTTAGAATTCACGGGGGGTTCGAACACCGGGGAGCTGTTTTTT. Encoded protein: CASSLEFTGGSNTGELFF.

In its sample, this clone was seen once. The rearrangement joins TRBV10-3 to TRBJ2-7; D is unresolved. The CDR3 totals 13 residues. V was pared by 2 bases and J by 3 bases, with 8 bases between. Germline V gives CDR1 ENHRY, CDR2 SYGVKD. The CDR3 DNA follows: TGTGCCATCAGTGAGGGAGTACGCTACGAGCAGTACTTC. Translating it yields CAISEGVRYEQYF.

The rearrangement uses TRBV9 and TRBJ2-6, with a possible D match to TRBD1 (6 bases). Trimming took off 4 bases at V and 4 bases at J, with 15 bases between the two ends. In germline, CDR1 is SGDLS, CDR2 YYNGEE. CDR3 length: 16 amino acids. CDR3: CASSLHREGGANVLTF. The CDR3 DNA reads as TGTGCCAGCAGCCTCCACAGGGAAGGGGGGGCCAACGTCCTGACTTTC.

This clone was seen just once. The V gene is TRBV29-1, the J gene TRBJ1-1; 7 bases are shared with TRBD1. CDR1 is SQVTM and CDR2 is ANQGSEA in the germline V gene. This CDR3 is 14 amino acids long. The J segment lost 4 bases and the V segment lost 6 bases, leaving 11 bases of the junction unmatched. The CDR3 sequence is CSVERGAGGTEAFF. CDR3 DNA sequence: TGCAGCGTCGAAAGGGGAGCAGGGGGCACTGAAGCTTTCTTT. Based on the CDR3 plus reference TRBV29-1 and TRBJ1-1, the full variable domain is SAVISQKPSRDICQRGTSLTIQCQVDSQVTMMFWYRQQPGQSLTLIATANQGSEATYESGFVIDKFPISRPNLTFSTLTVSNMSPEDSSIYLCSVERGAGGTEAFFGQGTRLTVV.

V gene TRBV27 combines with J gene TRBJ2-1; 11 bases fit TRBD2. The germline gives CDR1 MNHEY, CDR2 SMNVEV (reference sequence). V shed 3 bases, J shed 6 bases, and the junction held 7 bases outside the gene matches. The CDR3 spans 16 residues. The CDR3: CASSFGTTSGINEQFF. The CDR3 nucleotides are TGTGCCAGCAGTTTTGGAACGACTAGCGGGATCAATGAGCAGTTCTTC.

The chain is built from TRBV7-8 and TRBJ2-4; D is ambiguous. Germline CDR1 and CDR2: SGHVS and FQNEAQ. The V gene lost 1 base and the J gene lost 5 bases, with 15 bases spanning the gap. The CDR3 spans 16 residues. CDR3 loop: CASSLEEWASQNIQYF. The CDR3 DNA follows: TGTGCCAGCAGCTTAGAGGAATGGGCCAGTCAAAACATTCAGTACTTC. The entire variable domain, with the rest obtained from reference TRBV7-8 and TRBJ2-4, is as follows: GAGVSQSPRYKVAKRGQDVALRCDPISGHVSLFWYQQALGQGPEFLTYFQNEAQLDKSGLPSDRFFAERPEGSVSTLKIQRTQQEDSAVYLCASSLEEWASQNIQYFGAGTRLSVL.

For the CDR3, the DNA is TGTGCCAGTAGTTACCGCGGCACAGATACGCAGTATTTT. As protein: CASSYRGTDTQYF. This sequence joins TRBV19 and TRBJ2-3; unclear D gene. The CDR3 sequence is 13 residues long. Germline CDR1 and CDR2: LNHDA and SQIVND (reference sequence). Trimming cost V 5 bases and J 1 base, with 7 bases left between them.

This chain joins TRBV11-2 and TRBJ2-1, with 8 bases aligning to TRBD2. Germline V gives CDR1 SGHAT, CDR2 FQNNGV. The CDR3 runs to 13 residues. The V and J ends lost 7 bases and 8 bases, in that order; junction bases with no gene match: 7. CDR3 nucleotide sequence: TGTGCCAGCAACAGCGGGAGCTCGGATGAGCAGTTCTTC. Amino acid sequence: CASNSGSSDEQFF.

The V call is TRBV25-1, the J call TRBJ2-1; D is possibly TRBD2 (5 bases). Germline V gene sequence: CDR1 MGHDK, CDR2 SYGVNS. V was trimmed by 7 bases and J by 4 bases, leaving 17 bases between them. The CDR3 is made up of 15 amino acids. The CDR3 sequence is CASTSNIAGYNEQFF. The DNA of the CDR3 is TGTGCCAGCACCTCAAATATTGCGGGTTACAATGAGCAGTTCTTC.

The V call is TRBV5-1, the J call TRBJ2-3; 7 bases align to TRBD2. Per germline, CDR1 SGHRS and CDR2 YFSETQ. The CDR3 runs 15 residues. V shed 5 bases, J shed 1 base, and the junction held 7 bases outside the gene matches. Here the CDR3 reads CASRVAGARTDTQYF. The CDR3 DNA follows: TGCGCCAGCAGAGTTGCGGGAGCCCGCACAGATACGCAGTATTTT. Filled out from reference TRBV5-1 and TRBJ2-3, the complete variable domain reads KAGVTQTPRYLIKTRGQQVTLSCSPISGHRSVSWYQQTPGQGLQFLFEYFSETQRNKGNFPGRFSGRQFSNSRSEMNVSTLELGDSALYLCASRVAGARTDTQYFGPGTRLTVL.

DNA of the CDR3: TGCGCCAGCAGCCAAGACTTGGCGGGAGCTTCCCTCTCTGTGGAGCTGTTTTTT. Protein sequence: CASSQDLAGASLSVELFF. The chain carries TRBV4-3 and TRBJ2-2; 7 bases line up with TRBD2. This CDR3 comprises 18 residues. V gave up 0 bases and J gave up 10 bases; unmatched junction bases: 17. The germline CDR1 and CDR2 sequences are LGHNA and YSLEER.